The 26 T cell receptor beta chains below come from one sample, sequenced in a study of blood T cell repertoires in COVID-19. Only in-frame clones appear in the TCRdb table, and some are missing; sequencing was by immunoSEQ multiplex PCR. The sample contains over 200,000 clones, about 93% of which appear only once. Sequenced sample: peripheral blood. The source is a man in his sixties with COVID-19, enrolled during active disease.

The CDR3 loop is CASRLQGSYGYTF. In nucleotides, the CDR3 is TGTGCCAGCAGGTTACAGGGGTCCTATGGCTACACCTTC. This chain uses TRBV6-5 with TRBJ1-2, with 7 positions matching TRBD1. V shed 6 bases and J 4 bases; nucleotides not matched to a gene: 5. Germline assignment: CDR1 MNHEY and CDR2 SVGAGI. CDR3 length: 13 amino acids.

The chain employs TRBV30 and TRBJ1-5; D is unresolved. Trimming pared 3 bases from V and 3 bases from J, leaving 9 bases between. CDR3 length: 13 amino acids. In germline, CDR1 is GTSNPN, CDR2 SVGIG (reference sequence). CDR3 residues: CAWSPGTNQPQHF. In DNA, the CDR3 is TGTGCCTGGAGCCCAGGTACCAATCAGCCCCAGCATTTT. Full variable domain (missing parts from reference TRBV30 and TRBJ1-5): SQTIHQWPATLVQPVGSPLSLECTVEGTSNPNLYWYRQAAGRGLQLLFYSVGIGQISSEVPQNLSASRPQDRQFILSSKKLLLSDSGFYLCAWSPGTNQPQHFGDGTRLSIL.

J is TRBJ2-5 and V is TRBV24-1; 9 bases map to TRBD1. Germline CDR1 reads KGHDR; CDR2 reads SFDVKD. The CDR3 sequence is 16 residues long. J lost 4 bases, V lost 0 bases, and 5 bases had no gene match. CDR3 loop: CATSDLAPGQGETQYF. DNA of the CDR3: TGTGCCACCAGTGATTTGGCTCCGGGACAGGGAGAGACCCAGTACTTC.

The V call is TRBV7-9, the J call TRBJ2-5, with 7 bases matching TRBD2. The ends lost 5 bases at V and 9 bases at J; junction bases unmatched: 9. The CDR3 runs to 13 residues. The germline V gene has CDR1 SEHNR and CDR2 FQNEAQ (reference sequence). The CDR3 spells CASSAGGEGSQYF. The CDR3 DNA reads as TGTGCCAGCAGCGCTGGGGGGGAGGGGTCCCAGTACTTC.

The chain uses TRBV9 and TRBJ2-1; 10 bases align to TRBD2. Per the germline V gene, CDR1 is SGDLS and CDR2 is YYNGEE. V lost 4 bases and J lost 8; bases outside the gene matches: 6. The CDR3 covers 14 residues. DNA of the CDR3: TGTGCCAGCAGCAACGAACTAGCGGGATATGAGCAGTTCTTC. This translates into CASSNELAGYEQFF.

This clone was seen a few times. J is TRBJ2-3 and V is TRBV5-4; TRBD2 aligns across 12 bases. V dropped 4 bases and J dropped 4; count of bases not matched to a gene: 4. The CDR3 is 15 amino acids. Germline CDR1 and CDR2: SGHNT and YYREEE (reference sequence). DNA of the CDR3: TGTGCCAGCAGCACCACTAGCGGGAGGTCAGATACGCAGTATTTT. It specifies CASSTTSGRSDTQYF.

The rearrangement links TRBV18 to TRBJ1-5, with 10 bases aligning to TRBD1. V gave up 5 bases and J gave up 1 base; unmatched junction bases: 11. Germline V gives CDR1 KGHSH, CDR2 LQKENI. CDR3 length equals 18 residues. The CDR3 region is CASSGRDRGLGSNQPQHF. Written as DNA, the CDR3 is TGTGCCAGCTCAGGGAGAGACAGGGGGCTGGGAAGCAATCAGCCCCAGCATTTT.

The genes are TRBV21-1 and TRBJ2-5; TRBD2 is the table's D call and was not checked against the DNA. TRBV21-1 is annotated as a pseudogene. There are 15 residues in the CDR3. The CDR3 loop is CASSSLLAARETQYF. The CDR3 DNA reads as TGTGCCAGCAGCAGTCTACTAGCGGCTAGGGAGACCCAGTACTTC.

The chain carries TRBV4-3 and TRBJ2-6; 14 bases fit TRBD2. The germline gives CDR1 LGHNA, CDR2 YSLEER. The ends lost 4 bases at V and 1 base at J; junction bases unmatched: 6. This CDR3 has 19 residues. CDR3 sequence reads: CASSREGLAGVSGANVLTF. CDR3 bases: TGCGCCAGCAGCCGAGAGGGACTAGCGGGAGTTTCTGGGGCCAACGTCCTGACTTTC.

The rearrangement links TRBV16 to TRBJ2-1, with a tentative D call TRBD2 (6 bases). This CDR3 contains 15 residues. V was clipped by 4 bases and J by 6 bases, with 16 bases between them. CDR1 KGHSY and CDR2 FQNENV come from the germline V gene. CDR3 protein: CASSPTGTLRNEQFF. CDR3 DNA: TGTGCCAGCAGCCCTACCGGGACTCTACGCAATGAGCAGTTCTTC.

The V and J genes are TRBV18 and TRBJ2-3; D is ambiguous. The CDR3 is 16 residues long. Germline CDR1 is KGHSH and CDR2 is LQKENI. Trimming took 3 bases from V and 2 from J, leaving 15 bases between them. Written as DNA, the CDR3 is TGTGCCAGCTCACCCTTTACCCCCCAGAACACAGATACGCAGTATTTT. As protein: CASSPFTPQNTDTQYF.

The chain recombines TRBV12-5 with TRBJ2-2; TRBD1 aligns across 8 bases. V trimming: 3 bases; J trimming: 3 bases; junction bases outside the gene matches: 15. This CDR3 comprises 19 residues. The germline V gene encodes CDR1 LGHNT and CDR2 FRNRAP. The CDR3 sequence: CASGLGPYTTGVHTGELFF. The CDR3 nucleotides are TGTGCTAGTGGTTTAGGACCATATACGACAGGGGTACACACCGGGGAGCTGTTTTTT.

The chain is built from TRBV5-1 and TRBJ1-4; D gene ambiguous. Trimming took off 2 bases at V and 2 bases at J, with 10 bases between the two ends. Germline loops: CDR1 SGHRS, CDR2 YFSETQ. CDR3 length: 15 amino acids. In DNA form, the CDR3 reads TGCGCCAGCAGCTTCAGTGGAGCCACTAATGAAAAACTGTTTTTT. It is translated as CASSFSGATNEKLFF.

The J gene is TRBJ2-3, the V gene TRBV19, with TRBD1 matching 8 bases. The CDR3 is 16 residues long. Losses at the gene ends were 4 bases for V and 4 bases for J; bases not matched to a gene: 10. Germline assignment: CDR1 LNHDA and CDR2 SQIVND (reference sequence). CDR3: CASSNRRTGFSDTQYF. In DNA form, the CDR3 reads TGTGCCAGTAGTAACCGTCGGACAGGGTTTTCAGATACGCAGTATTTT.

This clone has just a few counts. The genes are TRBV18 and TRBJ1-1; 9 bases are a match to TRBD1. The V gene end was trimmed by 5 bases and the J gene end by 5 bases; junction bases not matched to a gene: 6. This CDR3 region has 14 residues. Germline V gives CDR1 KGHSH, CDR2 LQKENI. The CDR3 is CASSAGTGPTEAFF. CDR3 bases: TGTGCCAGCTCAGCTGGGACAGGGCCGACTGAAGCTTTCTTT.

The J gene is TRBJ1-2, the V gene TRBV11-2; 10 nucleotides align to TRBD1. Germline V gene lookup returns CDR1 SGHAT and CDR2 FQNNGV. The CDR3 extends over 16 amino acids. V lost 0 bases and J lost 4; bases outside the gene matches: 5. CDR3 in amino acids: CASSLETGGASYGYTF. CDR3 DNA sequence: TGTGCCAGCAGCTTAGAGACAGGGGGCGCATCCTATGGCTACACCTTC.

The chain combines TRBV15 with TRBJ2-1, with 10 bases matching TRBD2. V was clipped by 1 base and J by 4 bases; unmatched bases: 7. The CDR3 is 17 residues long. Germline-derived CDR1 and CDR2 are LNHNV and YYDKDF (reference sequence). The CDR3 nucleotides read TGTGCCACCAGCAGAGGAGTGGGACTAGCGTCTTACAATGAGCAGTTCTTC. It codes for CATSRGVGLASYNEQFF.

The gene calls are TRBV30 and TRBJ1-1; D perhaps matches TRBD1 (5 bases). The CDR3 consists of 16 residues. Germline CDR1 GTSNPN, CDR2 SVGIG (reference sequence). The germline V and J ends were trimmed by 2 bases and 1 base, with 17 bases remaining between them. The CDR3 coding sequence is TGTGCCTGGAGTTACGGCCCGGGGGGAACGAACACTGAAGCTTTCTTT. It translates to CAWSYGPGGTNTEAFF.

V is TRBV24-1 and J is TRBJ1-3, with TRBD1 matching over 11 bases. The CDR3 is 15 amino acids. Germline V gives CDR1 KGHDR, CDR2 SFDVKD. V lost 5 bases, J lost 2 bases, and 1 base stayed unmatched. The CDR3 reads CATSGGQGAGNTIYF. CDR3 sequence (DNA): TGTGCCACCAGTGGGGGACAGGGGGCTGGAAACACCATATATTTT.

In nucleotides, the CDR3 is TGTGCCAGTAAGGGGACTCCAGGCGACTCACCCCTCCACTTT. Translation: CASKGTPGDSPLHF. J is TRBJ1-6 and V is TRBV19, with D possibly matching TRBD1 (5 bases). This CDR3 region has 14 residues. Trimming took off 7 bases at V and 10 bases at J, with 17 bases between the two ends. The V gene's germline CDR1 is LNHDA and CDR2 SQIVND (reference sequence).

The chain links TRBV5-1 to TRBJ2-2, with TRBD2 identical over 12 bases. The CDR3 is 20 residues long. V was pared by 0 bases and J by 4 bases, with 13 bases of the junction left unmatched. Germline lookup yields CDR1 SGHRS and CDR2 YFSETQ. The CDR3 is CASSLDLGLAGPVFTGELFF. The CDR3 bases are TGCGCCAGCAGCTTGGACTTAGGACTAGCGGGACCCGTTTTCACCGGGGAGCTGTTTTTT.

V is TRBV10-3 and J is TRBJ1-3; TRBD1 is a possible D gene (6 bases). The CDR3 sequence is 16 residues long. Germline CDR1 and CDR2: ENHRY and SYGVKD. V lost 4 bases and J lost 1, with 14 bases in between. DNA for the CDR3: TGTGCCATCAGTGGGCCGGGACAAGCGTCTGGAAACACCATATATTTT. It yields the protein CAISGPGQASGNTIYF.

V gene TRBV7-9 combines with J gene TRBJ1-2, with a tentative D call TRBD1 (5 bases). Germline values: CDR1 SEHNR, CDR2 FQNEAQ (reference sequence). The CDR3 covers 15 residues. Deletions cut 0 bases from V and 4 bases from J, with 12 bases between. CDR3 sequence (DNA): TGTGCCAGCAGCTTAGCCTCGTGGCAGGGCTATGGCTACACCTTC. As protein: CASSLASWQGYGYTF.

The CDR3 region is CASSSRTGTKAMYEQYF. CDR3 bases: TGTGCCAGCAGCTCCCGAACCGGGACAAAGGCGATGTACGAGCAGTACTTC. The rearrangement links TRBV5-4 to TRBJ2-7; tentatively, D is TRBD1 (6 bases). Germline V lookup: CDR1 SGHNT, CDR2 YYREEE (reference sequence). V was clipped by 3 bases and J by 4 bases, with 23 bases between them. The CDR3 is made up of 17 amino acids. Full variable domain (rest looked up from reference TRBV5-4 and TRBJ2-7): ETGVTQSPTHLIKTRGQQVTLRCSSQSGHNTVSWYQQALGQGPQFIFQYYREEENGRGNFPPRFSGLQFPNYSSELNVNALELDDSALYLCASSSRTGTKAMYEQYFGPGTRLTVT.

The V call is TRBV4-1, the J call TRBJ2-7, with 7 bases identical to TRBD1. The CDR3 covers 17 residues. Looked up from germline, CDR1 is MGHRA and CDR2 is YSYEKL. Trimming removed 1 base from V and 3 bases from J; junction bases left unmatched: 12. CDR3 loop: CASSQVSAGQGDYEQYF. The CDR3 bases are TGCGCCAGCAGCCAAGTTAGTGCGGGCCAGGGGGACTACGAGCAGTACTTC.

J is TRBJ2-7 and V is TRBV11-2, with a possible D match to TRBD2 (6 bases). Per the germline V gene, CDR1 is SGHAT and CDR2 is FQNNGV. V gave up 3 bases and J gave up 6 bases, with 15 bases separating them. The CDR3 is 14 residues long. The DNA for the CDR3 is TGTGCCAGCAGCTTTGGAGGGGAGATTCGCGAGCAGTACTTC. This encodes CASSFGGEIREQYF.